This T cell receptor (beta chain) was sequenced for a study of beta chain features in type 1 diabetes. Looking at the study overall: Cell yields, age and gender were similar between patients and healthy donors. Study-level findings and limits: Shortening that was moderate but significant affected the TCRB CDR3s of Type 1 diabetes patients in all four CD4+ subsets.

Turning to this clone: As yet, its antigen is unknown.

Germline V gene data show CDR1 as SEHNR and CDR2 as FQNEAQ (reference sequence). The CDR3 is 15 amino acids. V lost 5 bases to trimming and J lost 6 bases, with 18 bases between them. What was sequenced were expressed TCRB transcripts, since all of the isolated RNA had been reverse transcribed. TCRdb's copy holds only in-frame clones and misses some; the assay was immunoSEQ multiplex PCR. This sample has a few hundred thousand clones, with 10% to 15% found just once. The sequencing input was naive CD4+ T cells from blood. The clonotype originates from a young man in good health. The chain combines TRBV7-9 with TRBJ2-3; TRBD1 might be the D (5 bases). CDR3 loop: CASSPDNLGTDTQYF. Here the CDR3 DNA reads TGTGCCAGCAGCCCGGACAATTTGGGTACGGATACGCAGTATTTT.